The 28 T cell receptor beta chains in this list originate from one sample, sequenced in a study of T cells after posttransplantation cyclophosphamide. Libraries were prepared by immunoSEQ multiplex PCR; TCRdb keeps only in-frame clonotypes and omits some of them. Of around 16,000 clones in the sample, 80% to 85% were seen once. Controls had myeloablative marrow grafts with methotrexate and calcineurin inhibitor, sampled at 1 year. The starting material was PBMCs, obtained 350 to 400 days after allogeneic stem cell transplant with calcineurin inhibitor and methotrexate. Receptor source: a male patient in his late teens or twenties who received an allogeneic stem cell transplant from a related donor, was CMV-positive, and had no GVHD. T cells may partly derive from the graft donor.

The CDR3 protein is CASSLGADTQYF. The CDR3 DNA reads as TGTGCCAGCAGCTTGGGAGCAGATACGCAGTATTTT. The rearrangement uses TRBV7-2 and TRBJ2-3; perhaps TRBD2 as D (5 bases). Germline V CDR1 and CDR2: SGHTA, FQGNSA. The V gene lost 3 bases and the J gene lost 4 bases, with 5 bases spanning the gap. The CDR3 has 12 residues. Based on the CDR3 plus reference TRBV7-2 and TRBJ2-3, the full variable domain is GAGVSQSPSNKVTEKGKDVELRCDPISGHTALYWYRQSLGQGLEFLIYFQGNSAPDKSGLPSDRFSAERTGGSVSTLTIQRTQQEDSAVYLCASSLGADTQYFGPGTRLTVL.

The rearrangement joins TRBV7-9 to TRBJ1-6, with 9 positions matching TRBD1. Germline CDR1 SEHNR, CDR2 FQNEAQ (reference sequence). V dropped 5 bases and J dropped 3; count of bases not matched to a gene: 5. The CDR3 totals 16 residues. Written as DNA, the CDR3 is TGTGCCAGCAGCCAGGGACAGGGATTCTATAATTCACCCCTCCACTTT. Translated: CASSQGQGFYNSPLHF.

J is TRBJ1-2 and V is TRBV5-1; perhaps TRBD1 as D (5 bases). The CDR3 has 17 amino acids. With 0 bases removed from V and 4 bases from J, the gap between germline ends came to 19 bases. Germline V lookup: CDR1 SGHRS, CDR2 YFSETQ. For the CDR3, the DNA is TGCGCCAGCAGCTTGGGAGATGACAGCAGTTACGTCTATGGCTACACCTTC. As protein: CASSLGDDSSYVYGYTF.

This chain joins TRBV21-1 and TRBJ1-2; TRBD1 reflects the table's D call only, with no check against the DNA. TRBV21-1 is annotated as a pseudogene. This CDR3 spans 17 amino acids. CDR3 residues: CASSKGHFGTANYGYTF. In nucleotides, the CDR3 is TGTGCCAGCAGCAAGGGTCATTTTGGGACAGCTAACTATGGCTACACCTTC.

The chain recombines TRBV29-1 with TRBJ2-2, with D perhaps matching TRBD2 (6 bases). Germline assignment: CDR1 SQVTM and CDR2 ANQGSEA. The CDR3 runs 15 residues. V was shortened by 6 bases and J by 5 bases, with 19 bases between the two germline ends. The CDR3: CSVGPGGSRTGELFF. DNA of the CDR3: TGCAGCGTGGGACCAGGAGGGAGCAGAACCGGGGAGCTGTTTTTT.

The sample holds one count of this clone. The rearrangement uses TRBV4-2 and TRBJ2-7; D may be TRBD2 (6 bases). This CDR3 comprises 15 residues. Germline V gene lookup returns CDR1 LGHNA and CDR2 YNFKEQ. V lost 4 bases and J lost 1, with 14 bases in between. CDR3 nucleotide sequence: TGTGCCAGCAGCCGAGGGACTGGGGATTCCTACGAGCAGTACTTC. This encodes CASSRGTGDSYEQYF.

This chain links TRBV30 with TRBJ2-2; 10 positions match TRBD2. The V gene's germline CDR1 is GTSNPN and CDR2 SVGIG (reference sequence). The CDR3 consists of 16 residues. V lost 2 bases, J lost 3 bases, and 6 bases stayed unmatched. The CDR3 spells CAWSSGRAGDTGELFF. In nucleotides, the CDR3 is TGTGCCTGGAGTAGCGGGAGGGCCGGGGACACCGGGGAGCTGTTTTTT.

Here the CDR3 DNA reads TGCGCCAGCAGCCCACTTCAGGACAGCTCCTACAATGAGCAGTTCTTC. Protein: CASSPLQDSSYNEQFF. The genes are TRBV4-1 and TRBJ2-1, with D possibly being TRBD1 (6 bases). V was trimmed by 4 bases and J by 0 bases, leaving 13 bases between them. The CDR3 runs 16 residues. CDR1 is MGHRA and CDR2 is YSYEKL in the germline V gene.

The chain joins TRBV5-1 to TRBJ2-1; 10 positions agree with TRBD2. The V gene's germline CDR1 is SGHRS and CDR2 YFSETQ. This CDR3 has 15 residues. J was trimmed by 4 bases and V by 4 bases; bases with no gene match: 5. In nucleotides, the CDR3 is TGCGCCAGCAGCCCCGGGACTAGCGCTTACAATGAGCAGTTCTTC. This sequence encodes CASSPGTSAYNEQFF.

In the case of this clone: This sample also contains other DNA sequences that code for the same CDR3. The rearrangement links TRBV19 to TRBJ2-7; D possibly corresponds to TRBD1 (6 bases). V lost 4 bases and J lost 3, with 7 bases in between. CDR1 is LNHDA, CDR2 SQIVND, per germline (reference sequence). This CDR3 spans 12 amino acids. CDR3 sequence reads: CASSTQGYEQYF. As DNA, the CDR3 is TGTGCCAGTAGTACACAGGGCTACGAGCAGTACTTC.

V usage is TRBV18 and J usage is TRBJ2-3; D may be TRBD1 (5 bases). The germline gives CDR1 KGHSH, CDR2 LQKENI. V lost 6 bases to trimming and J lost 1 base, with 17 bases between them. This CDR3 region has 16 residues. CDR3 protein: CASSVWQGSRTDTQYF. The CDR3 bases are TGTGCCAGCTCTGTCTGGCAGGGATCCCGCACAGATACGCAGTATTTT.

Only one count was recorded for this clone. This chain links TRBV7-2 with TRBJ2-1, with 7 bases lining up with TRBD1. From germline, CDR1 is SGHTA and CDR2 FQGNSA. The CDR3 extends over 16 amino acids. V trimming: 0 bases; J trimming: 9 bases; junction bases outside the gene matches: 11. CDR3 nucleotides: TGTGCCAGCAGCTTAGCCCCCGGGGACAGTTACGGTGAGCAGTTCTTC. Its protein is CASSLAPGDSYGEQFF. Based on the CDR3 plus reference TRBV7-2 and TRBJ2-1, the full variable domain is GAGVSQSPSNKVTEKGKDVELRCDPISGHTALYWYRQSLGQGLEFLIYFQGNSAPDKSGLPSDRFSAERTGGSVSTLTIQRTQQEDSAVYLCASSLAPGDSYGEQFFGPGTRLTVL.

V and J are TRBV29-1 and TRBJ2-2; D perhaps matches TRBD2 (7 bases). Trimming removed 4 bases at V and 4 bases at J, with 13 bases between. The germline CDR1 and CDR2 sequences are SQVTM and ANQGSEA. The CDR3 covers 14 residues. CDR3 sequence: CSVGGGAGTGELFF. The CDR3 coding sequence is TGCAGCGTTGGGGGGGGCGCTGGCACCGGGGAGCTGTTTTTT.

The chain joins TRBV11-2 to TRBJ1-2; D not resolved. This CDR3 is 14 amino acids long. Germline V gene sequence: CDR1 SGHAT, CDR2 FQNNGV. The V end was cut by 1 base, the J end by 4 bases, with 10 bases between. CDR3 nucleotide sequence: TGTGCCAGCAGCTTAGCGGTCAAGAGCTATGGCTACACCTTC. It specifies CASSLAVKSYGYTF. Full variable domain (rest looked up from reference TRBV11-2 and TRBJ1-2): EAGVAQSPRYKIIEKRQSVAFWCNPISGHATLYWYQQILGQGPKLLIQFQNNGVVDDSQLPKDRFSAERLKGVDSTLKIQPAKLEDSAVYLCASSLAVKSYGYTFGSGTRLTVV.

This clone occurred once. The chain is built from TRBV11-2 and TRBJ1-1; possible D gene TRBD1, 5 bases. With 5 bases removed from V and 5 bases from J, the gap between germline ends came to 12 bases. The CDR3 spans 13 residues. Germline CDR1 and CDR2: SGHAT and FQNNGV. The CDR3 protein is CASSQTARTEAFF. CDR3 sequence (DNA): TGTGCCAGCAGCCAGACAGCTCGGACTGAAGCTTTCTTT.

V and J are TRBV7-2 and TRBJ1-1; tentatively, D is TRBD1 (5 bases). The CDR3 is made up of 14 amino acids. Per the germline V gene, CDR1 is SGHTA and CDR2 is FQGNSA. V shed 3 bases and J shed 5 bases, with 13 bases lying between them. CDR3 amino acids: CASSLGQGSTEAFF. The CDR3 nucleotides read TGTGCCAGCAGCTTGGGTCAGGGATCTACTGAAGCTTTCTTT.

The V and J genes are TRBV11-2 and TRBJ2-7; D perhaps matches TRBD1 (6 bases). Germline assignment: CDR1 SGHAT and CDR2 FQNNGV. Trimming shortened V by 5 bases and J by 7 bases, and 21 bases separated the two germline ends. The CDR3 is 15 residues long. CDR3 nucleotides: TGTGCCAGCAGCCCGGCCTTTGACAGGCCTCCAGAGCAGTACTTC. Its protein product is CASSPAFDRPPEQYF.

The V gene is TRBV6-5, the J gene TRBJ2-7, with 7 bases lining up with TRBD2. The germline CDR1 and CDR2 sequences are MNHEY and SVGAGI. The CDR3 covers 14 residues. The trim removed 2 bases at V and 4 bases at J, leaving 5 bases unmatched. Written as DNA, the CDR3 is TGTGCCAGCAGTTACCGGGACTACGGGTACGAGCAGTACTTC. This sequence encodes CASSYRDYGYEQYF.

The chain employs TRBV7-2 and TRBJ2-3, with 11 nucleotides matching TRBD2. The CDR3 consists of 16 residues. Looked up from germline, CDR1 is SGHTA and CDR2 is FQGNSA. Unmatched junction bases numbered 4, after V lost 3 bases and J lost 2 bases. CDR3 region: CASSLTSGIITDTQYF. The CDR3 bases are TGTGCCAGCAGCTTGACTAGCGGGATTATCACAGATACGCAGTATTTT.

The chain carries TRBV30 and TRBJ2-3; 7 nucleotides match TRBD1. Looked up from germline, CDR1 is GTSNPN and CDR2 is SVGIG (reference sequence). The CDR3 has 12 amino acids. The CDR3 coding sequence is TGTGCATGGGACAGAGAGGAAGATACGCAGTATTTT. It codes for CAWDREEDTQYF. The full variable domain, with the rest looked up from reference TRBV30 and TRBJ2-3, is SQTIHQWPATLVQPVGSPLSLECTVEGTSNPNLYWYRQAAGRGLQLLFYSVGIGQISSEVPQNLSASRPQDRQFILSSKKLLLSDSGFYLCAWDREEDTQYFGPGTRLTVL.

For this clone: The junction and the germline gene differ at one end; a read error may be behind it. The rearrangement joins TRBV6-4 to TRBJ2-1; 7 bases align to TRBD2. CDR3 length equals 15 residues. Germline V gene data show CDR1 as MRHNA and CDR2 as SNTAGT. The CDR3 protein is CASSSSGGSYSEQFF. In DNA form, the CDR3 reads TGTGCCAGCAGTTCTAGCGGAGGGTCCTACAGTGAGCAGTTCTTC.

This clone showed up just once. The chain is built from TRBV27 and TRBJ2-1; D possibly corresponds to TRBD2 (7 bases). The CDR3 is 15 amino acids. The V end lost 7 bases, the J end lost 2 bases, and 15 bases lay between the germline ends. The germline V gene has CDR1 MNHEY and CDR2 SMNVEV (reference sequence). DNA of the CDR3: TGTGCCAGCATGGTCGCGGGGGCGCCCTACAATGAGCAGTTCTTC. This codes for CASMVAGAPYNEQFF.

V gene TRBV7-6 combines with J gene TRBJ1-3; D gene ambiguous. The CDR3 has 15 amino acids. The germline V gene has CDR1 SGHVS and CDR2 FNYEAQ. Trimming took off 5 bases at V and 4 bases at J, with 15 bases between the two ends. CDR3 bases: TGTGCCAGCAGCACCGAGAGGATAAAAGGAAACACCATATATTTT. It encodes CASSTERIKGNTIYF.

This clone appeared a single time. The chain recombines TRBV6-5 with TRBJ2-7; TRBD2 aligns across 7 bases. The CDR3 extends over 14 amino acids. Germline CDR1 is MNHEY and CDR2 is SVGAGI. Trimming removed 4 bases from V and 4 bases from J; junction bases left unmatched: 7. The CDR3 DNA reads TGTGCCAGCAGTTTTGGGCGGGGGAAATACGAGCAGTACTTC. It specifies CASSFGRGKYEQYF.

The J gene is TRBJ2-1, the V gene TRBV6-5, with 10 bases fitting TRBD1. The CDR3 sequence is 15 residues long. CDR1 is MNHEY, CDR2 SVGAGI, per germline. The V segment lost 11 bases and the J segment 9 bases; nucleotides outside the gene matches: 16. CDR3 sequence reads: CALPPGQGLLSEQFF. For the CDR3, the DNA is TGTGCCCTTCCCCCGGGACAGGGGCTTCTCAGTGAGCAGTTCTTC.

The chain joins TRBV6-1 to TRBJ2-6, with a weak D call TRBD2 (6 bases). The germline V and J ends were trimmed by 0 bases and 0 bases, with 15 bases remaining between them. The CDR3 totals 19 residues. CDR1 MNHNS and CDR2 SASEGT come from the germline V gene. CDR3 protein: CASSEAPLALSSGANVLTF. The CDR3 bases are TGTGCCAGCAGTGAAGCACCCCTAGCGCTCAGCTCTGGGGCCAACGTCCTGACTTTC.

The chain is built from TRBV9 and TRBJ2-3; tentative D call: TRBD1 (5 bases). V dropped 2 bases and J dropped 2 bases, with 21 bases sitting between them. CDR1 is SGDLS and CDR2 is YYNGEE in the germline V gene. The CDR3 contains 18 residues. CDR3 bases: TGTGCCAGCAGCGTTAACCCAGTTCTCGGCAGGGCCACAGATACGCAGTATTTT. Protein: CASSVNPVLGRATDTQYF. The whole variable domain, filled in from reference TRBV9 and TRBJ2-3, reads DSGVTQTPKHLITATGQRVTLRCSPRSGDLSVYWYQQSLDQGLQFLIQYYNGEERAKGNILERFSAQQFPDLHSELNLSSLELGDSALYFCASSVNPVLGRATDTQYFGPGTRLTVL.

CDR3 in DNA: TGTGCCAGCAGGTGGGGCAAGACTCCGGCCTCGTCGCAGTATTTT. Protein product: CASRWGKTPASSQYF. This chain links TRBV2 with TRBJ2-3, with D maybe TRBD1 (5 bases). Germline V lookup: CDR1 SNHLY, CDR2 FYNNEI. V was cut by 6 bases and J by 10 bases, with 23 bases left in between. CDR3 length: 15 amino acids.